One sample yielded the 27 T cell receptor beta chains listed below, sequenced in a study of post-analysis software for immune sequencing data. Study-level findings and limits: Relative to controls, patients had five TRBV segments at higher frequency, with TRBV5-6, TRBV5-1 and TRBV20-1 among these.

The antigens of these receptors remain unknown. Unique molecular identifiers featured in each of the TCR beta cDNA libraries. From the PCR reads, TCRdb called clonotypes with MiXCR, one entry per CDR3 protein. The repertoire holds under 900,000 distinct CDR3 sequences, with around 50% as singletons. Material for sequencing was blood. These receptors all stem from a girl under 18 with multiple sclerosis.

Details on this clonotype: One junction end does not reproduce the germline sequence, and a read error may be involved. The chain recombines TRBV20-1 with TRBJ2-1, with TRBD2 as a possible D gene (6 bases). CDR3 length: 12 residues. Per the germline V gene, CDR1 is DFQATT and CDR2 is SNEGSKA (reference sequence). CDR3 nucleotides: TGCAGTGCTAGTGGAGGGGCGGATGAGCAGGTCTTC. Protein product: CSASGGADEQVF.

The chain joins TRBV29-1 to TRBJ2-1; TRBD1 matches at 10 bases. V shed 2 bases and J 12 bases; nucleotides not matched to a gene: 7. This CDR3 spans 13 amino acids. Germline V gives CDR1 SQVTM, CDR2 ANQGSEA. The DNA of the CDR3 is TGCAGCGTTGAACGGGACAGGGGAATGGGGCAGTTCTTC. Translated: CSVERDRGMGQFF.

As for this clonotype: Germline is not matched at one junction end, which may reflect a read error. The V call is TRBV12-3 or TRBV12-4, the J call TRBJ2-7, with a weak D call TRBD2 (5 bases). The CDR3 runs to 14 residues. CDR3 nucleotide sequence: TGTACCAGCAATCGGGGAGTTACGACCTACGAGCAGTACTTC. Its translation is CTSNRGVTTYEQYF.

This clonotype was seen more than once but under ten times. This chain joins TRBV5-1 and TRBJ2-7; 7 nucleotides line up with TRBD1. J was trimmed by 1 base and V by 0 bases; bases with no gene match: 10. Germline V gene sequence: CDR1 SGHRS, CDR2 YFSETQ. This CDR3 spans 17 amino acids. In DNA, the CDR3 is TGCGCCAGCAGCTTGGCGGTTCAGGGGGACCTATCCTACGAGCAGTACTTC. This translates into CASSLAVQGDLSYEQYF.

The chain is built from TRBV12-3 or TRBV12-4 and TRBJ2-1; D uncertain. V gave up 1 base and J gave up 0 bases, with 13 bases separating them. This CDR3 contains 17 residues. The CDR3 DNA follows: TGTGCCAGCAGTTTAGGGGCCTTGGCGAACTCCTACAATGAGCAGTTCTTC. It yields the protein CASSLGALANSYNEQFF.

This CDR3 is CASFGDGYEQYF. The DNA for the CDR3 is TGTGCTAGCTTCGGAGACGGGTACGAGCAGTACTTC. J is TRBJ2-5 and V is TRBV12-5, with D unclear. Near its end, the DNA agrees better with TRBJ2-7, so the J call may be wrong. The CDR3 has 12 amino acids. CDR1 LGHNT and CDR2 FRNRAP come from the germline V gene.

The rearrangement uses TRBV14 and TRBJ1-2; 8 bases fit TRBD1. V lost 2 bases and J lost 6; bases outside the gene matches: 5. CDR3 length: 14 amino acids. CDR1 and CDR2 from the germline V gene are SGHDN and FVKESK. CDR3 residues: CASSQRTGSDGYTF. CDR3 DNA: TGTGCCAGCAGCCAACGGACAGGGTCGGATGGCTACACCTTC. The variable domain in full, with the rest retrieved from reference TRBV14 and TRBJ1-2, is EAGVTQFPSHSVIEKGQTVTLRCDPISGHDNLYWYRRVMGKEIKFLLHFVKESKQDESGMPNNRFLAERTGGTYSTLKVQPAELEDSGVYFCASSQRTGSDGYTFGSGTRLTVV.

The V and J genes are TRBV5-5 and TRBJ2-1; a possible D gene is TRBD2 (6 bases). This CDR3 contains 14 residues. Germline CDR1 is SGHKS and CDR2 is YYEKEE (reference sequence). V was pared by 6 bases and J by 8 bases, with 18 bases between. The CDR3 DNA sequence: TGTGCCAGCATCGGGACTGGCGGGGTAGATGAGCAGTTCTTC. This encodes CASIGTGGVDEQFF.

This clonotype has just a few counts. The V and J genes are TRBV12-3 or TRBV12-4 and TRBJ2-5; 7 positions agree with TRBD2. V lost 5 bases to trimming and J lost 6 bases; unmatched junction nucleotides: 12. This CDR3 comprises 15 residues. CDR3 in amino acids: CASSPGEGRGKTQYF. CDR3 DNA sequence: TGTGCCAGCAGTCCCGGAGAGGGGAGGGGAAAGACCCAGTACTTC.

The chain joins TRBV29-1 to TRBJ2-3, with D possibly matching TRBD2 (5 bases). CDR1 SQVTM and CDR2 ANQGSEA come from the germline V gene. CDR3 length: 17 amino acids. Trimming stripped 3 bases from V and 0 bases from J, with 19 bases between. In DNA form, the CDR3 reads TGCAGCGTTGATGGGCGGGTCTCGGCCTCTAGCACAGATACGCAGTATTTT. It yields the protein CSVDGRVSASSTDTQYF.

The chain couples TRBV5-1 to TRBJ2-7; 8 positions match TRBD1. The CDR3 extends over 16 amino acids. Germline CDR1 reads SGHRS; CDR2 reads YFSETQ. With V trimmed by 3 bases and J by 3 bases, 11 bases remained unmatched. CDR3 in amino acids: CASSSMTRDRFYEQYF. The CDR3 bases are TGCGCCAGCAGCTCGATGACCCGGGACAGGTTCTACGAGCAGTACTTC.

CDR3 region: CASSFNGVGPCREQFF. The CDR3 bases are TGTGCCAGCAGCTTCAACGGGGTGGGTCCGTGCCGTGAGCAGTTCTTC. This sequence joins TRBV7-2 and TRBJ2-1, with D possibly TRBD2 on 5 matching bases. Germline loops: CDR1 SGHTA, CDR2 FQGNSA. The CDR3 runs 16 residues. Trimming stripped 3 bases from V and 9 bases from J, with 21 bases between.

The chain's CDR3 is CSARASGRGSYNEQFF. For the CDR3, the DNA is TGCAGTGCTAGAGCCTCCGGACGGGGATCCTACAATGAGCAGTTCTTC. This chain links TRBV20-1 with TRBJ2-1; a possible D gene is TRBD2 (5 bases). The CDR3 extends over 16 amino acids. Germline values: CDR1 DFQATT, CDR2 SNEGSKA (reference sequence). Trimming left V 1 base short and J 1 base short, with 14 bases between.

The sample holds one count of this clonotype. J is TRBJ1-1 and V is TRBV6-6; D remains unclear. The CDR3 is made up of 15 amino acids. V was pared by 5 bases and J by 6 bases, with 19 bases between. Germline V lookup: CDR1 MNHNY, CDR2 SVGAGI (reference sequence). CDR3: CASSPPGSRIPEAFF. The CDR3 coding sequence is TGTGCCAGCAGTCCCCCCGGGAGCAGGATCCCTGAAGCTTTCTTT.

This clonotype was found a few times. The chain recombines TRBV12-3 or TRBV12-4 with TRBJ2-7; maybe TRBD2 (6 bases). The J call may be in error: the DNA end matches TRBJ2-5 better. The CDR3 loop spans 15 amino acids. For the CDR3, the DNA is TGTGCCAGCAGCCGGCCTACGGGACTCCGGGAGACCCAGTACTTC. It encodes CASSRPTGLRETQYF.

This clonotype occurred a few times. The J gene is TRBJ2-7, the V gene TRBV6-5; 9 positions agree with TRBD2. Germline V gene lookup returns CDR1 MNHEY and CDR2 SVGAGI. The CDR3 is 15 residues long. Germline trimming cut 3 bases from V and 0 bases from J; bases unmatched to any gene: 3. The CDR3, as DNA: TGTGCCAGCAGTTATGGTAGCGGGGGCTCCTACGAGCAGTACTTC. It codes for CASSYGSGGSYEQYF.

This chain's CDR3 is CASSLVLAGGPSTETQYF. CDR3 coding DNA: TGTGCCAGCAGTTTAGTACTAGCGGGAGGGCCCTCTACGGAGACCCAGTACTTC. The V call is TRBV12-3 or TRBV12-4, the J call TRBJ2-5; 13 nucleotides agree with TRBD2. CDR3 length equals 18 residues. J gave up 5 bases and V 1 base, and 10 bases lay outside the gene matches.

CDR3 sequence reads: CASSLIPAGGETQYF. Here the CDR3 DNA reads TGCGCCAGCAGCTTGATCCCAGCGGGGGGAGAGACCCAGTACTTC. The chain combines TRBV5-1 with TRBJ2-5; 9 bases align to TRBD2. CDR1 is SGHRS and CDR2 is YFSETQ in the germline V gene. The V and J ends lost 1 base and 4 bases, in that order; junction bases with no gene match: 5. The length of the CDR3 is 15 residues.

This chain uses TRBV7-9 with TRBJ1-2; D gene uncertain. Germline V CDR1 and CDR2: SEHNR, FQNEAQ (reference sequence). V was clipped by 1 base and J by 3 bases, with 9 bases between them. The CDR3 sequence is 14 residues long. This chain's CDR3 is CASSLGQEYYGYTF. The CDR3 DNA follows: TGTGCCAGCAGCTTAGGCCAGGAGTACTATGGCTACACCTTC.

The CDR3 loop is CSASAGTANYGYTF. The CDR3 DNA follows: TGCAGTGCTAGCGCCGGGACGGCCAACTATGGCTACACCTTC. The V gene is TRBV20-1, the J gene TRBJ1-2, with TRBD1 as a possible D gene (5 bases). Looked up from germline, CDR1 is DFQATT and CDR2 is SNEGSKA (reference sequence). Trimming took off 3 bases at V and 2 bases at J, with 13 bases between the two ends. This CDR3 region has 14 residues.

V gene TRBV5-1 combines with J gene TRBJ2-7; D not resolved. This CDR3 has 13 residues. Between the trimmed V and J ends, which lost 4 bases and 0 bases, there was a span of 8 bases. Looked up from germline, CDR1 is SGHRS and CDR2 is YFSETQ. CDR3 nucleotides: TGCGCCAGCAGCGCCCTGAGCTCCTACGAGCAGTACTTC. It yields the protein CASSALSSYEQYF.

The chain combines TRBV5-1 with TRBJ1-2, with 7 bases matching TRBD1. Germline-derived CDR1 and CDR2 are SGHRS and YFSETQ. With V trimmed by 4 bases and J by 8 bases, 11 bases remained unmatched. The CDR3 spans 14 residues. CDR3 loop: CASSRTGDVGGYTF. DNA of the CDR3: TGCGCCAGCAGCCGTACAGGGGACGTCGGGGGCTACACCTTC.

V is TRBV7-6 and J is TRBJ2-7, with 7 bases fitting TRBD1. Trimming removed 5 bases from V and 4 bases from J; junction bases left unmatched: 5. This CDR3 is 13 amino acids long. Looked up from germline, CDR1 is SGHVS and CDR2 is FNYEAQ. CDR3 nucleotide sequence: TGTGCCAGCAGCCAGACAGGGTTATACGAGCAGTACTTC. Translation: CASSQTGLYEQYF.

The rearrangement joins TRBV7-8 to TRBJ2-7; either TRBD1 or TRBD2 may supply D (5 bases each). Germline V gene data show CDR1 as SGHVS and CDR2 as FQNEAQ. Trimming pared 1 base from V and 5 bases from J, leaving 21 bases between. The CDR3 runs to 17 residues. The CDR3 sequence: CASSLGRSGLPRDEQYF. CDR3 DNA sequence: TGTGCCAGCAGCTTAGGGAGGTCTGGGCTTCCCAGGGACGAGCAGTACTTC. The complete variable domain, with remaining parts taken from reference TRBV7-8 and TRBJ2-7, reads GAGVSQSPRYKVAKRGQDVALRCDPISGHVSLFWYQQALGQGPEFLTYFQNEAQLDKSGLPSDRFFAERPEGSVSTLKIQRTQQEDSAVYLCASSLGRSGLPRDEQYFGPGTRLTVT.

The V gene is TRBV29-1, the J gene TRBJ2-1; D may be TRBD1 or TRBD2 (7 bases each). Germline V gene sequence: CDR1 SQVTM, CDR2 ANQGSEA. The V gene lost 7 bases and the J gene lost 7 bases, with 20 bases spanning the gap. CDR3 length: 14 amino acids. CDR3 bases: TGCAGCGGCGGAGGGAGGGGGCGCGGTAATGAGCAGTTCTTC. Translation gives CSGGGRGRGNEQFF.

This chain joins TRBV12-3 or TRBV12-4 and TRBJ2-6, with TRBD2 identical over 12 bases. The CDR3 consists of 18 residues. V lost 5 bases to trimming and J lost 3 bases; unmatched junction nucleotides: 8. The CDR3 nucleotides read TGTGCCAGCAGTCGACTAGCGGGAGTATTTGGTGGGGCCAACGTCCTGACTTTC. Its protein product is CASSRLAGVFGGANVLTF.

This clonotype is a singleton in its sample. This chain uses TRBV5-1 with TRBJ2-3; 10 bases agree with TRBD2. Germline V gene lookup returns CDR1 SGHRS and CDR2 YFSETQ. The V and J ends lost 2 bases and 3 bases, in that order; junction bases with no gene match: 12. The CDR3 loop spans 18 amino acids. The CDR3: CASSLSSGSKAGTDTQYF. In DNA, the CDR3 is TGCGCCAGCAGCTTATCTAGCGGGAGTAAAGCGGGGACAGATACGCAGTATTTT.